The 16 T cell receptor beta chains presented below share a single source sample, sequenced in a study of naive and memory T cell subsets. An equimolar mix of two oligonucleotides served as the beta constant-region primer for TRBC1 and TRBC2. TCRdb re-called the UMI-ligation and nested PCR reads with MiXCR, one entry per CDR3 protein. Of some 87,000 distinct CDR3 sequences listed, about 6.5% are singletons. Specimen: central memory CD4+ T cells from blood. The receptor source for this set is a human donor in good health.

This clonotype was seen a handful of times. The rearrangement links TRBV18 to TRBJ2-2; D is ambiguous. The ends were cut back, 3 bases at V and 1 base at J, with 9 bases in the middle. This CDR3 contains 15 residues. Germline CDR1 is KGHSH and CDR2 is LQKENI. The CDR3 here is CASSPVARNTGELFF. CDR3 bases: TGTGCCAGCTCACCTGTCGCGAGGAACACCGGGGAGCTGTTTTTT.

This clonotype was detected a few times. The V and J genes are TRBV12-3 or TRBV12-4 and TRBJ1-4; D might be TRBD1 (5 bases). The CDR3 is 15 amino acids. V lost 3 bases to trimming and J lost 4 bases, with 12 bases between them. The CDR3 coding sequence is TGTGCCAGCAGTTTCCGGGGCGAACTTAATGAAAAACTGTTTTTT. Translating gives CASSFRGELNEKLFF.

CDR3 loop: CATSRVGGKQYF. CDR3 DNA sequence: TGTGCCACCAGCAGAGTGGGGGGGAAGCAGTACTTC. The chain recombines TRBV15 with TRBJ2-7, with 7 bases fitting TRBD2. Per germline, CDR1 LNHNV and CDR2 YYDKDF (reference sequence). The V gene end was trimmed by 1 base and the J gene end by 8 bases; junction bases not matched to a gene: 2. The CDR3 contains 12 residues.

J is TRBJ2-6 and V is TRBV24-1, with D unclear. Germline assignment: CDR1 KGHDR and CDR2 SFDVKD. The V end lost 3 bases, the J end lost 1 base, and 12 bases lay between the germline ends. The CDR3 loop spans 17 amino acids. DNA of the CDR3: TGTGCCACCAGTGATCGACTGACAAGATCTGGGGCCAACGTCCTGACTTTC. It specifies CATSDRLTRSGANVLTF.

The chain uses TRBV18 and TRBJ2-4; D is uncertain. V was trimmed by 6 bases and J by 0 bases, leaving 6 bases between them. The CDR3 length is 13 residues. The germline CDR1 and CDR2 sequences are KGHSH and LQKENI. The CDR3 sequence is CASSSVAKNIQYF. In nucleotides, the CDR3 is TGTGCCAGCTCTTCCGTAGCCAAAAACATTCAGTACTTC.

This clonotype was counted at least ten times. This chain links TRBV20-1 with TRBJ2-7; TRBD1 matches 8 bases. This CDR3 region has 14 residues. Germline V gene data show CDR1 as DFQATT and CDR2 as SNEGSKA (reference sequence). V lost 6 bases, J lost 5 bases, and 12 bases stayed unmatched. CDR3 nucleotide sequence: TGCAGTGCCACCCGGACAGGGTGGGAGGACGAGCAGTACTTC. As protein: CSATRTGWEDEQYF.

This clonotype was picked up many times. This chain joins TRBV4-2 and TRBJ2-5; 11 bases map to TRBD2. Germline V gene lookup returns CDR1 LGHNA and CDR2 YNFKEQ. The CDR3 covers 16 residues. V gave up 2 bases and J gave up 5 bases; unmatched junction bases: 7. CDR3: CASSQHSGGAGETQYF. In nucleotides, the CDR3 is TGTGCCAGCAGCCAACATAGCGGGGGGGCCGGGGAGACCCAGTACTTC.

This clonotype turned up a few times. The V and J genes are TRBV15 and TRBJ2-1; D not resolved. CDR3 size: 15 residues. Trimming shortened V by 0 bases and J by 7 bases, and 13 bases separated the two germline ends. Germline CDR1 reads LNHNV; CDR2 reads YYDKDF (reference sequence). The CDR3 coding sequence is TGTGCCACCAGCAGAGAATCCGGGCCCCCTAATGAGCAGTTCTTC. This encodes CATSRESGPPNEQFF.

This clonotype was counted ten times or more. This sequence joins TRBV20-1 and TRBJ2-1; D is possibly TRBD1 (6 bases). The CDR3 loop spans 14 amino acids. The germline CDR1 and CDR2 sequences are DFQATT and SNEGSKA (reference sequence). V was shortened by 0 bases and J by 7 bases, with 13 bases between the two germline ends. CDR3 amino acids: CSARDGTRMNEQFF. The CDR3 DNA is TGCAGTGCTAGAGATGGGACAAGGATGAATGAGCAGTTCTTC.

This clonotype was detected many times. The gene calls are TRBV2 and TRBJ1-5; a possible D gene is TRBD1 (6 bases). CDR3 size: 14 residues. Trimming stripped 6 bases from V and 3 bases from J, with 12 bases between. Germline CDR1 and CDR2: SNHLY and FYNNEI. The CDR3 DNA is TGTGCCAGCAGCCCGACAGGAGTCAATCAGCCCCAGCATTTT. Translation gives CASSPTGVNQPQHF.

The table lists this clonotype with a few counts. The V and J genes are TRBV10-3 and TRBJ2-6; no clear D gene. The CDR3 is 16 amino acids. The ends were cut back, 6 bases at V and 0 bases at J, with 12 bases in the middle. Germline loops: CDR1 ENHRY, CDR2 SYGVKD. CDR3 protein: CAISPNQVSGANVLTF. In nucleotides, the CDR3 is TGTGCCATCAGCCCCAACCAGGTCTCTGGGGCCAACGTCCTGACTTTC.

This clonotype came up many times. V is TRBV11-3 and J is TRBJ1-1, with a tentative D call TRBD1 (5 bases). Germline V gives CDR1 SGHNT, CDR2 YENEEA. Deletions cut 5 bases from V and 4 bases from J, with 17 bases between. The CDR3 loop spans 15 amino acids. CDR3 protein: CASSSGGEVRTEAFF. DNA for the CDR3: TGTGCCAGCAGCAGTGGAGGGGAGGTTCGCACTGAAGCTTTCTTT.

To note about this clonotype: Since a much larger clone is just one base distant, this may be a read error. The chain employs TRBV5-1 and TRBJ2-7; D may correspond to TRBD1 or TRBD2 (5 bases each). CDR3 length: 14 residues. Germline V gene sequence: CDR1 SGHRS, CDR2 YFSETQ. In DNA, the CDR3 is TGCGACAGCAGCTGGGGGACCGACGCCTACGAGCAGTACTTC. Protein sequence: CDSSWGTDAYEQYF.

This clonotype occurred many times. The rearrangement uses TRBV10-3 and TRBJ1-1; D unclear. The CDR3 extends over 13 amino acids. The germline V and J ends were trimmed by 8 bases and 0 bases, with 10 bases remaining between them. Germline lookup yields CDR1 ENHRY and CDR2 SYGVKD. Here the CDR3 DNA reads TGTGCCATCGGGGAAGGGATGAACACTGAAGCTTTCTTT. This codes for CAIGEGMNTEAFF.

This clonotype was picked up many times. The V call is TRBV7-9, the J call TRBJ1-3; D is unresolved. The V end was cut by 1 base, the J end by 8 bases, with 6 bases between. The CDR3 runs 12 residues. The germline V gene has CDR1 SEHNR and CDR2 FQNEAQ (reference sequence). The CDR3 loop reads CASSLVVDTIYF. The CDR3 nucleotides read TGTGCCAGCAGCTTAGTGGTCGACACCATATATTTT.

In the case of this clonotype: A much bigger clone sits one base away, suggesting this may be a read error. The chain carries TRBV6-6 and TRBJ1-5; 9 nucleotides line up with TRBD1. After removal of 8 bases from V and 6 bases from J, the junction contained 20 bases not matched to a gene. This CDR3 contains 18 residues. The germline V gene encodes CDR1 MNHNY and CDR2 SVGAGI (reference sequence). The CDR3 DNA is TGTGCCAGCCTTTCCATGGACAGGGGATACCCTGGCATTCAGCCCCAGCATTTT. As protein: CASLSMDRGYPGIQPQHF.